The present T cell receptor delta chain was sequenced within a study of delta chains in infants with herpesvirus infections (dated by TCRdb to 2022 to 2025). For context, the study as a whole: A Ugandan infant birth cohort was prospectively followed from birth to characterize gammadelta T cell responses to primary cytomegalovirus (CMV) infection. A public fetal Vdelta1/Vgamma8 gammadelta TCR clonotype was searched for in infants infected with CMV after birth. gammadelta TCRs were sequenced from PBMC obtained from some 20 CMV-infected infants (one congenitally infected) and several CMV-uninfected infants for whom sufficient sample was available. Infant blood samples fell into approximate age groups of 1.5, 4, 8 and 12 months. Belgian fetal and cord blood gammadelta TCR data that had been published previously were included solely for comparison and were not produced in this cohort. Study-wide findings and limitations: In CMV-uninfected infants, the public clonotype might still exist at levels below the detection limit. Public-clonotype frequency among Vdelta1 cells appeared to correlate inversely with age at infection and decayed rapidly, seemingly not persisting beyond two to three months. Of about 19 CMV-infected infants, 4 carried the public Vdelta1 clonotype: three infants infected postnatally before 120 days of age and the congenitally infected infant. A small sample size and the lack of race- or environment-matched controls were noted by the authors, because CMV is acquired by nearly all Ugandans before adulthood. Detection of the public clonotype was limited to the first time point after infection, and the public clonotype was not found in uninfected infants or in infants infected after 120 days.

CDR1 is given as GEAIGNYY and CDR2 as EKD, both from the germline V gene. Reading from cysteine to phenylalanine, the CDR3 counts 16 amino acids. Only the CDR3 portion is preserved as DNA: 48 bases, with reading frame beginning at the first base. V and J lose 3 bases and 0 bases, and a span of 13 bases separates them. Infants were enrolled after their mothers, pregnant women receiving prenatal care in Kampala, Uganda, were recruited, and documentation of maternal HIV status was required. Home visits to families took place weekly, and collection of infant clinical information, oral swabs and peripheral blood began at 6 weeks of age and was repeated every 4 months after that. Blood was drawn into heparin tubes, and PBMC were separated by Ficoll-Paque density gradient centrifugation and then cryopreserved. In its sample, this clone was seen a few times. Which antigen it targets is not known. Base-call qualities are not available, and no considerably larger clone is one nucleotide away.

Library construction relied on RT-PCR. TCR cDNA was generated by reverse transcription of PBMC RNA with SuperScript II and gamma-chain- and delta-chain-specific primers. After purification with AMPure XP beads, the cDNA was amplified and indexed with Illumina adapters using the Nextera XT Index Kit. gammadelta TCR libraries were sequenced on an Illumina MiSeq with a V2 300-cycle kit. As for how the authors treated the data: Using MiXCR v2.1.12, CDR3 sequences were assembled, and reads were mapped onto D, J and V genes obtained from GenBank. VDJtools v1.2.1 was used to analyze the repertoires of the CDR3 clonotypes. In TCRdb, clones were called once more from the public reads by CATT, and rows of identical DNA were later combined. TCRdb, not the authors, supplied the V and J calls. The sample table holds several hundred delta-chain clones, of which about 30% were seen once. The ten largest make up roughly 24% of the sample.

The clonotype originates from a human donor who was a Ugandan infant, either HIV-exposed or HIV-unexposed (not recorded which). Here the chain combines TRDV2 and TRDJ2; TRDD3 is possibly the D segment (6 matching bases). This material consisted of peripheral blood, taken at time point 2 of longitudinal follow-up. CDR3 sequence: CACDAAGAALTAQLFF. The nucleotide sequence is given as TGTGCCTGTGACGCCGCTGGGGCAGCTTTGACAGCACAACTCTTCTTT.